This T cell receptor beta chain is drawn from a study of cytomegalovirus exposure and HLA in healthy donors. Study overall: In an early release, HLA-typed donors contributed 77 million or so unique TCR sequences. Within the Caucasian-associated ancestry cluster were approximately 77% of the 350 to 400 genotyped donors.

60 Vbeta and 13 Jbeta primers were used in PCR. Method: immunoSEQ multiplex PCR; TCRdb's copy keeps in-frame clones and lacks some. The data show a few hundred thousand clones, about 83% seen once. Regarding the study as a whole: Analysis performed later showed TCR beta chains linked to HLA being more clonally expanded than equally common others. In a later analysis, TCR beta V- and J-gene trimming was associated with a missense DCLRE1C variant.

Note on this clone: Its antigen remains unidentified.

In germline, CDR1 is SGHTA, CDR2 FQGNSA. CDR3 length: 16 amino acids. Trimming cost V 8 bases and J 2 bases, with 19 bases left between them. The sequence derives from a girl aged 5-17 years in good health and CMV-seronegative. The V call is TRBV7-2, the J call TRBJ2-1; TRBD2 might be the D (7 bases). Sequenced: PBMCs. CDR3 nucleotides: TGTGCCAGCGGGTTGGTCGGGGGGCGGACCTACAATGAGCAGTTCTTC. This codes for CASGLVGGRTYNEQFF. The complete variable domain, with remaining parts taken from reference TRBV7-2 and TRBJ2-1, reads GAGVSQSPSNKVTEKGKDVELRCDPISGHTALYWYRQSLGQGLEFLIYFQGNSAPDKSGLPSDRFSAERTGGSVSTLTIQRTQQEDSAVYLCASGLVGGRTYNEQFFGPGTRLTVL.